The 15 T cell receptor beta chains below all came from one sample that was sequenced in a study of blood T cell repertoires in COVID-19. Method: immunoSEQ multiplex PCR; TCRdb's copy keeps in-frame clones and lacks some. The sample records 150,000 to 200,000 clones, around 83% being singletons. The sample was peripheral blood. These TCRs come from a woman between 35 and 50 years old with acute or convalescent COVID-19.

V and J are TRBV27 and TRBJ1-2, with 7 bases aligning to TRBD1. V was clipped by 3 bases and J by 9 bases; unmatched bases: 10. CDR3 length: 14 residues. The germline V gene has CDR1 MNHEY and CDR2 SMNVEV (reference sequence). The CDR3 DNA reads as TGTGCCAGCAGTTTGTCCCCAGGGGGTATTAGCTACACCTTC. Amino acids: CASSLSPGGISYTF.

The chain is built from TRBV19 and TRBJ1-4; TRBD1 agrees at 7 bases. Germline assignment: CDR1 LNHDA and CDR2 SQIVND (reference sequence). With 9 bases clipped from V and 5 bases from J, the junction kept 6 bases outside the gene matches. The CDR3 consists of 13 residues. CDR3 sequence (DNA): TGTGCCAGCAATGACAGGGAGAATGAAAAACTGTTTTTT. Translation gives CASNDRENEKLFF.

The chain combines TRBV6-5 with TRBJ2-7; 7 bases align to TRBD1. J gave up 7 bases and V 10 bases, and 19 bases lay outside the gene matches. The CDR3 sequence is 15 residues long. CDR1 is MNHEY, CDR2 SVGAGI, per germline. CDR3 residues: CATSADPDTRGEQYF. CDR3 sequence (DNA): TGTGCCACTTCCGCTGACCCGGACACCAGGGGGGAGCAGTACTTC.

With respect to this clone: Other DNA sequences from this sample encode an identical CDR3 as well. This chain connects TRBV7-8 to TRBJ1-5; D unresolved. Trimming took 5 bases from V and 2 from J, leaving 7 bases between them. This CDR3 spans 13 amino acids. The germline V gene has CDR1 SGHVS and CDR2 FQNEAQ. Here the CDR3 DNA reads TGTGCCAGCAGCCGTGAGGGCAATCAGCCCCAGCATTTT. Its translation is CASSREGNQPQHF. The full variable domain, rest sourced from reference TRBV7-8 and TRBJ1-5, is GAGVSQSPRYKVAKRGQDVALRCDPISGHVSLFWYQQALGQGPEFLTYFQNEAQLDKSGLPSDRFFAERPEGSVSTLKIQRTQQEDSAVYLCASSREGNQPQHFGDGTRLSIL.

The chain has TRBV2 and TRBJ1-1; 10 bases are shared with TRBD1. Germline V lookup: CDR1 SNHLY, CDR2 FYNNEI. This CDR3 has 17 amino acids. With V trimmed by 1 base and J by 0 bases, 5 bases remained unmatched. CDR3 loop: CASSEVGTGDMNTEAFF. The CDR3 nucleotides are TGTGCCAGCAGTGAAGTGGGGACAGGGGATATGAACACTGAAGCTTTCTTT.

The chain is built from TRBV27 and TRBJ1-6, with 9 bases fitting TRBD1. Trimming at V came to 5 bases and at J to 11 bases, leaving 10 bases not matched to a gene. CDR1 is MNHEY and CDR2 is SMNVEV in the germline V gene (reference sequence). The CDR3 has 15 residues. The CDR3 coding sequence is TGTGCCAGCAGTCCAGACAGGGGGAAAGGGACACCCCTCCACTTT. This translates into CASSPDRGKGTPLHF.

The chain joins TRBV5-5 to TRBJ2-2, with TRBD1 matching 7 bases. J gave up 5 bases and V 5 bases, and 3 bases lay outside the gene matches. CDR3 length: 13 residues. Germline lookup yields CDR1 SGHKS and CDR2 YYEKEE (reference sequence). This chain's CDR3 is CASSLTGTGELFF. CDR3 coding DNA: TGTGCCAGCAGTTTGACAGGGACCGGGGAGCTGTTTTTT. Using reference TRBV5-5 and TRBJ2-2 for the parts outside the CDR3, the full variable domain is DAGVTQSPTHLIKTRGQQVTLRCSPISGHKSVSWYQQVLGQGPQFIFQYYEKEERGRGNFPDRFSARQFPNYSSELNVNALLLGDSALYLCASSLTGTGELFFGEGSRLTVL.

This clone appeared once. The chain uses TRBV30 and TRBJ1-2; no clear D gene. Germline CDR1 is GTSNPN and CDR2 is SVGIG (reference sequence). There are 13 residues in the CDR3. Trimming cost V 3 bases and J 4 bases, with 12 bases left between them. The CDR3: CAWSLPGSYGYTF. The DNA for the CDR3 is TGTGCCTGGAGCCTCCCCGGGTCCTATGGCTACACCTTC.

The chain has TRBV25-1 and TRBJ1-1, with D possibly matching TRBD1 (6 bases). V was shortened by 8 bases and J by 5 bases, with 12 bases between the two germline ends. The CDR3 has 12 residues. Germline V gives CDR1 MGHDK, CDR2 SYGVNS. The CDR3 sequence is CASSIQGTEAFF. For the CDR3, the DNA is TGTGCCAGCTCTATACAGGGAACTGAAGCTTTCTTT.

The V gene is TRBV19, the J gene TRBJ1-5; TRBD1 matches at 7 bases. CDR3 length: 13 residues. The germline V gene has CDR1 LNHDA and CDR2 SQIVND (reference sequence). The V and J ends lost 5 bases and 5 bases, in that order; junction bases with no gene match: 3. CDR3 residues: CASSPQGDQPQHF. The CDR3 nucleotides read TGTGCCAGTAGTCCGCAGGGGGATCAGCCCCAGCATTTT.

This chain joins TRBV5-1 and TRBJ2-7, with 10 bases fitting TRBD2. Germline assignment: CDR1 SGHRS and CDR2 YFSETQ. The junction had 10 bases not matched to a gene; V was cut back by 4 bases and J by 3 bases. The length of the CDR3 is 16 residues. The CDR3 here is CASSPLPSGSLYEQYF. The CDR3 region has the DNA TGCGCCAGCAGCCCTTTACCTAGCGGGAGTCTCTACGAGCAGTACTTC.

Here the CDR3 DNA reads TGTGCCAGCACCAACGGACTCGGGGAAAAACTGTTTTTT. Encoded protein: CASTNGLGEKLFF. The genes are TRBV2 and TRBJ1-4; D uncertain. The CDR3 runs 13 residues. Deletions cut 7 bases from V and 8 bases from J, with 14 bases between. CDR1 and CDR2 from the germline V gene are SNHLY and FYNNEI.

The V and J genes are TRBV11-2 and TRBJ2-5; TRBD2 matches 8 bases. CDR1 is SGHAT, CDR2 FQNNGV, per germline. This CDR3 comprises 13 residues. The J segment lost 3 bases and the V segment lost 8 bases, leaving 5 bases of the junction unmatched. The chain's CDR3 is CASRERGKETQYF. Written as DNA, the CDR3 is TGTGCCAGCCGCGAGCGGGGGAAAGAGACCCAGTACTTC.

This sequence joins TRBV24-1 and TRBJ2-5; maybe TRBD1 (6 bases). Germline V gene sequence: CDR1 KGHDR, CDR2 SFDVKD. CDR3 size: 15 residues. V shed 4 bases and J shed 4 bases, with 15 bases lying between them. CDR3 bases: TGTGCCACCAGTGACCCACAGGGACCCGGAGAGACCCAGTACTTC. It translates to CATSDPQGPGETQYF.

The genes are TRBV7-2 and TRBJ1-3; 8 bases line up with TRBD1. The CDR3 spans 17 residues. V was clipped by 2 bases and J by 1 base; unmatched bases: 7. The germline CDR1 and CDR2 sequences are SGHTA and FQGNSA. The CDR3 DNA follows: TGTGCCAGCAGCTTATTCTCGGGGACAGGATCTGGAAACACCATATATTTT. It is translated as CASSLFSGTGSGNTIYF.